The clone carrying this T cell receptor beta chain was seen once. Its antigen is not known. Vbeta (60) and Jbeta (13) primers were used in the PCR. Produced via immunoSEQ multiplex PCR; TCRdb's table is partial and in-frame only. The sample consists of over 50,000 clones, around 92% of them appearing once. The data were obtained in a study of cytomegalovirus exposure and HLA in healthy donors. Overall study results and limits: A likely sequencing artifact accounted for one observed cluster of highly shared sequence variants. Available immune exposure information covered CMV serostatus only. According to reports, the classifier identified cytomegalovirus status with high specificity and sensitivity. In vitro work confirmed that a few CMV-associated chains recognize CMV antigens.

J gave up 0 bases and V 5 bases, and 6 bases lay outside the gene matches. Looked up from germline, CDR1 is SGDLS and CDR2 is YYNGEE. The CDR3 extends over 15 amino acids. Sequenced: PBMCs. The chain links TRBV9 to TRBJ2-3, with TRBD2 identical over 7 bases. The receptor was isolated from a man aged 25 to 45 in good health and CMV-seropositive. CDR3: CASRPSGGSTDTQYF. CDR3 in DNA: TGTGCCAGCAGGCCGTCGGGGGGAAGCACAGATACGCAGTATTTT.